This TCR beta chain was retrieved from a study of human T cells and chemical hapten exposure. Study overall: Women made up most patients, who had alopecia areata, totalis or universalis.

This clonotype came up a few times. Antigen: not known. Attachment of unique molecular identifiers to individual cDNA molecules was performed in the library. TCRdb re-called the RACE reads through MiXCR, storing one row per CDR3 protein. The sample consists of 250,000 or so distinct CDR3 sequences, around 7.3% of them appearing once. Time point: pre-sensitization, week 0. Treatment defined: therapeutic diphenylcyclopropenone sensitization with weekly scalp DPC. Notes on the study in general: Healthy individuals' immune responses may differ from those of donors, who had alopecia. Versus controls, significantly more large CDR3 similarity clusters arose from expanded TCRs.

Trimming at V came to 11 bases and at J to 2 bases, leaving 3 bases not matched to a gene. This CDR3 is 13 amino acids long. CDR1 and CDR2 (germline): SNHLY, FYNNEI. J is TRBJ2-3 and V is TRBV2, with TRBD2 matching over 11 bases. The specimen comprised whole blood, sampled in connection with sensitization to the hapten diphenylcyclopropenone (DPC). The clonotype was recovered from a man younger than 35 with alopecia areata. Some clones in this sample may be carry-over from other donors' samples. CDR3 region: CALAGGNTDTQYF. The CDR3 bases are TGTGCCCTAGCGGGGGGAAACACAGATACGCAGTATTTT.